There are many counts of the clone carrying this TCR beta chain. Germline V gene data show CDR1 as SGHTA and CDR2 as FQGTGA. The junction had 5 bases not matched to a gene; V was cut back by 2 bases and J by 8 bases. The CDR3 extends over 14 amino acids. It was RNA transcripts that yielded the amplified TCR beta CDR3 regions. With the HTBI primer set, the TCR CDR3 went through a first round of RT-PCR. TCRdb reprocessed the multiplex PCR reads via MiXCR and lists one record per CDR3 protein. The sample includes about 480,000 distinct CDR3 sequences, roughly an eighth of them seen just once. This sample is part of a study of T cells in Graves' hyperthyroidism and ophthalmopathy.

The V call is TRBV7-3, the J call TRBJ2-3, with TRBD2 matching over 9 bases. Sequenced sample: blood. This receptor was obtained from a woman aged 18-29 years with Graves' hyperthyroidism. The CDR3 sequence is CASSLLAGSATQYF. The DNA for the CDR3 is TGTGCCAGCAGCTTACTAGCGGGATCGGCTACGCAGTATTTT.